This record concerns one TCR beta chain sequence. Its antigen remains unknown. This sample was taken from a study of post-analysis software for immune sequencing data. In the study overall: Some patients lacked subtype; others had relapsing-remitting, secondary progressive or progressive-relapsing disease.

Study-wide results and caveats: Controls showed lower frequencies than patients for 4 or 5 TRBV segments, and TRBV5-6, TRBV5-1 and TRBV20-1 were among these. Pronounced co-clustering by F measure was evident among identically batched samples. Normalized Chao1 diversity was significantly lower in multiple sclerosis patients than in controls.

Germline CDR1 reads MNHEY; CDR2 reads SVGAGI. The CDR3 is made up of 18 amino acids. Losses at the gene ends were 0 bases for V and 5 bases for J; bases not matched to a gene: 13. TCR beta cDNA libraries had unique molecular identifiers. The source material, about 0.9 to 10 million T cells, gave rise to about 520,000 cDNA molecules. TCRdb re-called the PCR reads with MiXCR, one entry per CDR3 protein. The table records 750,000 to 900,000 distinct CDR3 sequences, 40% to 55% of them present only once. The material sequenced was blood. The rearrangement joins TRBV6-5 to TRBJ2-5, with TRBD1 identical over 9 bases. This clonotype was obtained from a girl aged 5-17 years with multiple sclerosis. CDR3 sequence: CASSYSRTGAVSGETQYF. CDR3 coding DNA: TGTGCCAGCAGTTACTCGAGGACAGGGGCGGTCTCCGGGGAGACCCAGTACTTC.